These T cell receptor beta chains were read from a single sample in a study of shared clonotypes between healthy human individuals. Profiled with immunoSEQ multiplex PCR; TCRdb holds only in-frame clones, not every one. The data hold 450,000 to 600,000 clones, with more than 65% observed a single time. Sequencing was carried out using PBMCs. These receptors came from a woman in her thirties or forties in good health. Some clones in this sample may be carry-over from other donors' samples. The CDR3 runs from the conserved cysteine through the conserved F or W. Fields, in order: clone size, J gene, V gene, D gene, CDR3 DNA, CDR3 protein. A D gene is named only where the DNA matches it firmly. Clone sizes are given selectively: once, few, many, or a class where the clone is expanded.

.,TRBJ1-5,TRBV4-1,.,TGCGCCAGCAGCCAAGATGCCTATAGCAATCAGCCCCAGCATTTT,CASSQDAYSNQPQHF
once,TRBJ2-2,TRBV5-4,.,TGTGCCAGCAGGGGGCGGAACACCGGGGAGCTGTTTTTT,CASRGRNTGELFF
.,TRBJ2-1,TRBV10-3,.,TGTGCCATCAGTGAGTCCTTACAGGCCTGGGGGCAGTTCTTC,CAISESLQAWGQFF
.,TRBJ1-2,TRBV4-3,.,TGCGCCAGCAGCCAACACGGGACCCACGGGCTCTCGGGTGGCTACACCTTC,CASSQHGTHGLSGGYTF
once,TRBJ1-1,TRBV18,.,TGTGCCAGCTCACCAGCTATATTTAGGGCTTTCTTT,CASSPAIFRAFF
.,TRBJ2-6,TRBV2,.,TGTGCCAGCAGGCTTGAGGCAGGGTCTGGGGCCAACGTCCTGACTTTC,CASRLEAGSGANVLTF
.,TRBJ2-2,TRBV27,.,TGTGCCAGCAGTCGCACCGGACGGAACACCGGGGAGCTGTTTTTT,CASSRTGRNTGELFF
.,TRBJ2-1,TRBV7-9,TRBD1,TGTGCCAGCAGCCTATTCACGGGACAGAAAGCCTACAATGAGCAGTTCTTC,CASSLFTGQKAYNEQFF
.,TRBJ2-1,TRBV9,.,TGTGCCAGCAGCGTAGACCCCCACAATGAGCAGTTCTTC,CASSVDPHNEQFF
.,TRBJ2-1,TRBV20-1,.,TGCAGTGCCTCATACAATGAGCAGTTCTTC,CSASYNEQFF
.,TRBJ2-3,TRBV18,.,TGTGCCAGCTCACCCATCTATGGGGAAGTTGGCACAGATACGCAGTATTTT,CASSPIYGEVGTDTQYF
.,TRBJ2-5,TRBV28,.,TGTGCCAGCGGAACGGACAGACAAGAGACCCAGTACTTC,CASGTDRQETQYF
.,TRBJ1-3,TRBV27,.,TGTGCCAGCAGTTTATCGAGTGTTTCAGCCCGCTCTGGAAACACCATATATTTT,CASSLSSVSARSGNTIYF
.,TRBJ2-1,TRBV2,TRBD1,TGTGCCAGCCAGGGGACAGGGCGGCACAATGAGCAGTTCTTC,CASQGTGRHNEQFF
.,TRBJ2-3,TRBV27,TRBD2,TGTGCCAGCAGTTGGGTGCGGGAGCTCACAGATACGCAGTATTTT,CASSWVRELTDTQYF
.,TRBJ2-7,TRBV7-9,TRBD2,TGTGCCAGCAGCTTAACTAGCGGGAGGGCCGGCTACGAGCAGTACTTC,CASSLTSGRAGYEQYF
.,TRBJ2-1,TRBV11-3,TRBD2,TGTGCCAGCAGCCTCGGACTAGCGGGCCAGAATGAGCAGTTCTTC,CASSLGLAGQNEQFF
.,TRBJ1-2,TRBV7-2,.,TGTGCCAGCAGACAACCGGGGCCTAACTATGGCTACACCTTC,CASRQPGPNYGYTF
.,TRBJ2-3,TRBV18,TRBD2,TGTGCCAGCTCACCACTAGCGGGGAGCACAGATACGCAGTATTTT,CASSPLAGSTDTQYF
.,TRBJ2-1,TRBV7-8,TRBD2,TGTGCCAGCAGCCCAGCAGGAGCGGGAGATAGGAATGAGCAGTTCTTC,CASSPAGAGDRNEQFF
.,TRBJ2-1,TRBV15,TRBD2,TGTGCCACCAGCAGAACTTTCCTAGCGGGAGGAGAGGGTGAGCAGTTCTTC,CATSRTFLAGGEGEQFF
.,TRBJ2-5,TRBV30,TRBD1,TGTGCCTGGAATCCGGGACAGGGCTTCCGGGGGACCCAGTACTTC,CAWNPGQGFRGTQYF
.,TRBJ1-2,TRBV28,TRBD1,TGTGCCAGCAGACCCAATGTAGGGACAGGGGGTAGGGGCTATGGCTACACCTTC,CASRPNVGTGGRGYGYTF
.,TRBJ2-1,TRBV7-2,TRBD1,TGTGCCAGCAGCTTAGGGGGCACAGGGGCAATAGTCAATGAGCAGTTCTTC,CASSLGGTGAIVNEQFF
.,TRBJ1-2,TRBV10-3,TRBD1,TGTGCCATCAGCCTCGAAGGACAGGGGCGTTATGGCTACACCTTC,CAISLEGQGRYGYTF
.,TRBJ2-7,TRBV5-5,TRBD2,TGTGCCAGCAGCGTGACTAGCGGCTCCTACGAGCAGTACTTC,CASSVTSGSYEQYF
.,TRBJ2-5,TRBV20-1,.,TGCAGTGCCACGTGGCGGGAGACCCAGTACTTC,CSATWRETQYF
few,TRBJ2-3,TRBV2,TRBD2,TGTGCCAGCAGAGCAGGACTAGCAGGGGATACGCAGTATTTT,CASRAGLAGDTQYF
.,TRBJ1-2,TRBV29-1,.,TGCAGCGGTGGAGAGGGGGACTCTAACTATGGCTACACCTTC,CSGGEGDSNYGYTF
once,TRBJ1-4,TRBV18,.,TGTGCCAGCTCCCAACAGCCAATTGGAGAAAAACTGTTTTTT,CASSQQPIGEKLFF
.,TRBJ1-4,TRBV5-1,TRBD1,TGCGCCAGCAGCTTCGGGACAGGGGGCAATGCCGCAACTAATGAAAAACTGTTTTTT,CASSFGTGGNAATNEKLFF
.,TRBJ2-2,TRBV29-1,.,TGCAGCGTTGAACATCGGAACACCGGGGAGCTGTTTTTT,CSVEHRNTGELFF
.,TRBJ1-2,TRBV6-6,.,TGTGCCAGCAGAGCAGGGTTTGGCTACACCTTC,CASRAGFGYTF
.,TRBJ1-3,TRBV6-6,.,TGTGCCAGCAGTTACGGGTCCTCTGGAAACACCATATATTTT,CASSYGSSGNTIYF
.,TRBJ2-3,TRBV7-6,TRBD2,TGTGCCAGCAGCTTAAACCCGCCCGGACTAGGGGATACGCAGTATTTT,CASSLNPPGLGDTQYF
.,TRBJ2-1,TRBV5-4,TRBD2,TGTGCCAGCAGCCGGGGACTAGCGAGCGCGAATGAGCAGTTCTTC,CASSRGLASANEQFF
few,TRBJ2-6,TRBV6-4,.,TGTGCCAGCAGTGAGTTTGGGTCTGGGGCCAACGTCCTGACTTTC,CASSEFGSGANVLTF
.,TRBJ1-1,TRBV10-3,.,TGTGCCAGTATACAGGGTCGAGGATGGAACACTGAAGCTTTCTTT,CASIQGRGWNTEAFF
.,TRBJ2-7,TRBV30,.,TGTGCCTGGAGTGTAGGGGGGTCGGGCGAGCAGTACTTC,CAWSVGGSGEQYF
.,TRBJ1-2,TRBV28,.,TGTGCCAGCCATGGGTATGGCTACACCTTC,CASHGYGYTF
.,TRBJ2-6,TRBV2,.,TGTGCCAGCAGTGAAGGGCACTTCTCTGGGGCCAACGTCCTGACTTTC,CASSEGHFSGANVLTF
few,TRBJ1-3,TRBV7-6,.,TGTGCCAGCAGCCCAGCGCCGAGCTCTGGAAACACCATATATTTT,CASSPAPSSGNTIYF
once,TRBJ2-7,TRBV7-8,TRBD2,TGTGCCAGCAGCTTCAGAACCGGACTAGCCAACGAGCAGTACTTC,CASSFRTGLANEQYF
.,TRBJ2-7,TRBV30,.,TGTGCCTGGAGCCCAGTCCGGTACGAGCAGTACTTC,CAWSPVRYEQYF
.,TRBJ1-3,TRBV7-3,.,TGTGCCAGCAGCTTAACGTTAGGGAACACCATATATTTT,CASSLTLGNTIYF
.,TRBJ2-1,TRBV2,.,TGTGCCAGCAGGCCCTCCCGGGAATTTAACAATGAGCAGTTCTTC,CASRPSREFNNEQFF
.,TRBJ2-5,TRBV4-1,.,TGCGCCAGCAGCCAAGATGGCGAAGAGACCCAGTACTTC,CASSQDGEETQYF
.,TRBJ2-7,TRBV7-8,.,TGTGCCAGCAGCTTACCCCTCTACGAGCAGTACTTC,CASSLPLYEQYF
.,TRBJ1-3,TRBV6-6,.,TGTGCCAGCAGTTACTCGACCCGAAACACCATATATTTT,CASSYSTRNTIYF
.,TRBJ2-1,TRBV7-7,.,TGTGCCAGCAGTACCGGGACCAAGCAGTTCTTC,CASSTGTKQFF
few,TRBJ2-1,TRBV7-7,TRBD1,TGTGCCAGCAGCACCCAGACAGGGGGCGTTGAGCAGTTCTTC,CASSTQTGGVEQFF
once,TRBJ2-1,TRBV9,.,TGTGCCAGCAGCGTAGGTTCAGCGAGCTCCTACAATGAGCAGTTCTTC,CASSVGSASSYNEQFF
once,TRBJ2-1,TRBV18,.,TGTGCCAGCTCACCGGACTCCTTGGCAAATGAGCAGTTCTTC,CASSPDSLANEQFF
many,TRBJ2-3,TRBV5-1,TRBD2,TGCGCCAGCAGCGGACTAGCGGGAACAGATACGCAGTATTTT,CASSGLAGTDTQYF
.,TRBJ2-2,TRBV28,TRBD1,TGTGCCAGCAGTTCGACAGGGGCGAACGCCGGGGAGCTGTTTTTT,CASSSTGANAGELFF
.,TRBJ2-7,TRBV5-5,.,TGTGCCAGCAGCGCACTTGCGGCCTCCTCCTACGAGCAGTACTTC,CASSALAASSYEQYF
.,TRBJ1-3,TRBV11-2,.,TGTGCCAGCAGAGCTTTACGGAACTCTGGAAACACCATATATTTT,CASRALRNSGNTIYF
.,TRBJ2-5,TRBV19,.,TGTGCCAGTAGTACTCGGACAGTCCAATCTGAGACCCAGTACTTC,CASSTRTVQSETQYF
.,TRBJ2-7,TRBV27,TRBD1,TGTGCCAGCAGTATGGGCCAGGGGGTATTCTACGAGCAGTACTTC,CASSMGQGVFYEQYF